This T cell receptor (beta chain) derives from a study of T-cell memory formation after mild COVID-19. 5'RACE with constant-segment primers yielded barcoded, UMI-tagged TCR alpha and TCR beta cDNA libraries. TCRdb itself ran the 5' RACE reads through MiXCR, one entry per CDR3 protein. The sample has 550,000 to 700,000 distinct CDR3 sequences, under 20% seen once. This clonotype was seen a handful of times. The antigen is not known. Study findings and constraints: CM and EM subsets held most contracting CD4+ clones; EMRA held CD8+ ones.

CDR3 size: 12 residues. Germline V CDR1 and CDR2: LNHDA, SQIVND (reference sequence). V shed 3 bases and J shed 6 bases, with 7 bases lying between them. This TCR was sampled from an adult woman who had mild COVID-19 (a few samples of this study predate the infection). Cell type and time point are not known. The chain has TRBV19 and TRBJ2-3; unclear D gene. Sequencing was performed on PBMCs or a T cell subset sorted from them (not recorded which). This CDR3 is CASSMFRDTQYF. CDR3 DNA: TGTGCCAGTAGTATGTTTAGGGATACGCAGTATTTT. The variable domain in full, with the rest retrieved from reference TRBV19 and TRBJ2-3, is DGGITQSPKYLFRKEGQNVTLSCEQNLNHDAMYWYRQDPGQGLRLIYYSQIVNDFQKGDIAEGYSVSREKKESFPLTVTSAQKNPTAFYLCASSMFRDTQYFGPGTRLTVL.